The next 27 T cell receptor beta chains were all read from a single sample in a study of vaccination effects on CD4 cells after COVID-19. CD4+ T cell isolation took place after more than eight days of culture. For these receptors, no antigen is known. Some clones are missing from TCRdb's copy, which holds only in-frame ones; the method was immunoSEQ multiplex PCR. The sample shows around 50,000 clones, 65% to 80% of them seen only once. This material consisted of CD4+ T cells from PBMCs cultured without peptide, taken before COVID-19 vaccination. Receptors were obtained from a human donor who received a COVID-19 vaccine.

This clone showed up just once. The rearrangement links TRBV3-1 (or the pseudogene TRBV3-2) to TRBJ1-2; D is uncertain. Between the trimmed V and J ends, which lost 0 bases and 8 bases, there was a span of 16 bases. Germline V gene lookup returns CDR1 LGHDT and CDR2 YNNKEL (reference sequence). This CDR3 contains 15 residues. The CDR3 spells CASSQDRGGMRGYTF. The CDR3 region has the DNA TGTGCCAGCAGCCAAGACCGGGGAGGGATGCGGGGCTACACCTTC.

The genes are TRBV2 and TRBJ1-1, with D possibly being TRBD1 (5 bases). V shed 8 bases and J shed 5 bases, with 15 bases lying between them. The length of the CDR3 is 13 residues. Germline V gene sequence: CDR1 SNHLY, CDR2 FYNNEI. The CDR3 coding sequence is TGTGCCAGCCAGGAGGGGATGAGGACTGAAGCTTTCTTT. Translation: CASQEGMRTEAFF.

The chain links TRBV29-1 to TRBJ2-3; the match to TRBD1 covers 8 bases. Germline assignment: CDR1 SQVTM and CDR2 ANQGSEA. The CDR3 length is 13 residues. V lost 3 bases, J lost 5 bases, and 4 bases stayed unmatched. The CDR3, as DNA: TGCAGCGTTGACAGGGGGCTAATAGATACGCAGTATTTT. It translates to CSVDRGLIDTQYF.

The genes are TRBV27 and TRBJ1-1, with a tentative D call TRBD1 (5 bases). Germline loops: CDR1 MNHEY, CDR2 SMNVEV (reference sequence). The CDR3 spans 14 residues. Trimming shortened V by 1 base and J by 11 bases, and 17 bases separated the two germline ends. The CDR3 sequence is CASSLYGTASGAFF. The CDR3 region has the DNA TGTGCCAGCAGTTTATATGGGACCGCATCAGGTGCTTTCTTT.

The table lists this clone with a few counts. The rearrangement joins TRBV29-1 to TRBJ2-3; D is unresolved. Germline values: CDR1 SQVTM, CDR2 ANQGSEA. The CDR3 contains 11 residues. V shed 2 bases and J shed 9 bases, with 9 bases lying between them. The CDR3 sequence is CSVERTSTQYF. Written as DNA, the CDR3 is TGCAGCGTTGAACGGACCAGCACGCAGTATTTT.

This clone was seen a single time. The chain has TRBV5-1 and TRBJ1-1; D perhaps matches TRBD1 (5 bases). The V and J ends lost 0 bases and 4 bases respectively, with 16 bases between them. The germline CDR1 and CDR2 sequences are SGHRS and YFSETQ. This CDR3 is 16 amino acids long. CDR3 DNA: TGCGCCAGCAGCTTGGATGCCCGGGGGTCAGGCACTGAAGCTTTCTTT. It specifies CASSLDARGSGTEAFF.

V gene TRBV20-1 combines with J gene TRBJ2-7, with unresolved D. V lost 3 bases and J 4 bases, leaving 10 bases between the germline ends. Per germline, CDR1 DFQATT and CDR2 SNEGSKA (reference sequence). The CDR3 consists of 12 residues. The CDR3 DNA reads TGCAGTGCTAGTTCTGAGAATTACGAGCAGTACTTC. This translates into CSASSENYEQYF.

This clone turned up a few times. The chain joins TRBV4-1 to TRBJ1-5; D possibly corresponds to TRBD1 (6 bases). The CDR3 has 14 residues. Germline V gene sequence: CDR1 MGHRA, CDR2 YSYEKL. The V and J ends lost 4 bases and 7 bases respectively, with 14 bases between them. CDR3 in amino acids: CASSPFHTGQPQHF. The CDR3 nucleotides read TGCGCCAGCAGCCCATTTCACACAGGGCAGCCCCAGCATTTT.

The rearrangement links TRBV3-1 (or the pseudogene TRBV3-2) to TRBJ2-3, with 12 bases fitting TRBD2. CDR1 LGHDT and CDR2 YNNKEL come from the germline V gene (reference sequence). V dropped 4 bases and J dropped 2; count of bases not matched to a gene: 4. The CDR3 loop spans 16 amino acids. The CDR3: CASSLGTSGLTDTQYF. CDR3 nucleotides: TGTGCCAGCAGCCTAGGGACTAGCGGGCTCACAGATACGCAGTATTTT.

The chain employs TRBV11-1 and TRBJ1-4; 9 nucleotides agree with TRBD1. CDR1 is SGHAT and CDR2 is FQDESV in the germline V gene (reference sequence). This CDR3 contains 15 residues. Trimming cost V 5 bases and J 11 bases; bases outside gene matches: 12. This CDR3 reads CASSAAGTGKEKLFF. Here the CDR3 DNA reads TGTGCCAGCAGCGCGGCCGGGACAGGGAAGGAGAAACTGTTTTTT.

The chain has TRBV30 and TRBJ1-2, with 8 bases matching TRBD1. Germline V gene lookup returns CDR1 GTSNPN and CDR2 SVGIG (reference sequence). Trimming cost V 8 bases and J 4 bases; bases outside gene matches: 6. The CDR3 length is 12 residues. The CDR3 reads CAGGQASYGYTF. CDR3 DNA: TGTGCCGGGGGACAGGCATCCTATGGCTACACCTTC.

The chain is built from TRBV20-1 and TRBJ2-7; possible D gene TRBD2, 5 bases. The CDR3 is made up of 11 amino acids. V lost 3 bases, J lost 6 bases, and 9 bases lay in between. Germline CDR1 DFQATT, CDR2 SNEGSKA (reference sequence). The CDR3 loop is CSASGGGEQYF. The CDR3 region has the DNA TGCAGTGCTAGCGGTGGAGGCGAGCAGTACTTC.

CDR3 sequence reads: CATSSERGGRYNEQFF. The CDR3 region has the DNA TGTGCCACCAGCAGCGAGAGAGGGGGCAGGTACAATGAGCAGTTCTTC. The J gene is TRBJ2-1, the V gene TRBV15; 7 bases agree with TRBD1. Germline trimming cut 3 bases from V and 4 bases from J; bases unmatched to any gene: 9. Per germline, CDR1 LNHNV and CDR2 YYDKDF (reference sequence). CDR3 length equals 16 residues.

The table lists this clone with a few counts. This CDR3 is CASSLPSVRGGQYF. The CDR3 coding sequence is TGTGCCAGCAGCTTACCCTCCGTGCGGGGCGGGCAGTACTTC. This chain links TRBV5-6 with TRBJ2-7, with D possibly TRBD2 on 6 matching bases. The CDR3 consists of 14 residues. The germline V gene encodes CDR1 SGHDT and CDR2 YYEEEE. Trimming stripped 2 bases from V and 9 bases from J, with 18 bases between.

V gene TRBV24-1 combines with J gene TRBJ2-6; TRBD1 or TRBD2 may be the D gene (5 bases each). This CDR3 region has 19 residues. The V and J ends lost 5 bases and 4 bases respectively, with 23 bases between them. Germline V CDR1 and CDR2: KGHDR, SFDVKD. In DNA, the CDR3 is TGTGCCACCAGTGTTGTAACCCCTAAAGGGGAGCGAGGGGCCAACGTCCTGACTTTC. As protein: CATSVVTPKGERGANVLTF.

The gene calls are TRBV7-2 and TRBJ2-5; maybe TRBD1 (5 bases). Trimming removed 2 bases at V and 4 bases at J, with 17 bases between. Per the germline V gene, CDR1 is SGHTA and CDR2 is FQGNSA. The CDR3 loop spans 16 amino acids. The CDR3 loop is CASSLSLSGWRETQYF. For the CDR3, the DNA is TGTGCCAGCAGCTTATCCCTTTCAGGGTGGCGAGAGACCCAGTACTTC.

The gene calls are TRBV3-1 (or the pseudogene TRBV3-2) and TRBJ2-2; D may be TRBD1 or TRBD2 (6 bases each). The CDR3 consists of 16 residues. The V gene's germline CDR1 is LGHDT and CDR2 YNNKEL (reference sequence). The V and J ends lost 0 bases and 5 bases respectively, with 13 bases between them. CDR3 in amino acids: CASSQDWGAGTGELFF. DNA for the CDR3: TGTGCCAGCAGCCAAGATTGGGGGGCCGGGACCGGGGAGCTGTTTTTT.

V usage is TRBV4-3 and J usage is TRBJ1-2, with a weak D call TRBD1 (6 bases). The CDR3 loop spans 16 amino acids. Germline CDR1 reads LGHNA; CDR2 reads YSLEER. The germline V and J ends were trimmed by 0 bases and 4 bases, with 15 bases remaining between them. CDR3 bases: TGCGCCAGCAGCCAAGATGGTATTGGAGGGGGCTATGGCTACACCTTC. Protein sequence: CASSQDGIGGGYGYTF.

The J gene is TRBJ1-1, the V gene TRBV29-1; possible D gene TRBD1, 5 bases. The CDR3 contains 12 residues. Germline V gene sequence: CDR1 SQVTM, CDR2 ANQGSEA. Trimming cost V 7 bases and J 6 bases, with 15 bases left between them. The CDR3 reads CSAERGGSEAFF. The CDR3 DNA reads as TGCAGCGCCGAAAGGGGTGGCTCTGAAGCTTTCTTT.

CDR3 region: CASSVFEGPYEQYF. CDR3 in DNA: TGTGCCAGCAGTGTCTTTGAGGGGCCCTACGAGCAGTACTTC. The chain combines TRBV2 with TRBJ2-7; D could derive from TRBD1 or TRBD2 (5 bases each). Germline V gives CDR1 SNHLY, CDR2 FYNNEI. The CDR3 loop spans 14 amino acids. The germline V and J ends were trimmed by 4 bases and 2 bases, with 12 bases remaining between them.

This chain connects TRBV5-1 to TRBJ2-3; no definite D call. The V end lost 4 bases, the J end lost 3 bases, and 15 bases lay between the germline ends. Germline lookup yields CDR1 SGHRS and CDR2 YFSETQ. The CDR3 contains 15 residues. CDR3 loop: CASSTGREATDTQYF. The CDR3 region has the DNA TGCGCCAGCAGCACGGGCCGAGAAGCGACAGATACGCAGTATTTT.

This rearrangement joins TRBV2 to TRBJ1-6; D is ambiguous. This CDR3 comprises 15 residues. Germline V gives CDR1 SNHLY, CDR2 FYNNEI. Trimming removed 5 bases from V and 7 bases from J, with 15 bases in between. CDR3 coding DNA: TGTGCCAGCAGTCGTGAAGGACGGATGAATTCACCCCTCCACTTT. Translated, it gives CASSREGRMNSPLHF.

This clone was counted only a few times. The V gene is TRBV7-9, the J gene TRBJ2-5; D remains ambiguous. The V end was cut by 7 bases, the J end by 3 bases, with 12 bases between. This CDR3 region has 13 residues. The germline gives CDR1 SEHNR, CDR2 FQNEAQ (reference sequence). The CDR3 spells CASIPRSKETQYF. DNA of the CDR3: TGTGCCAGCATCCCTAGGTCTAAAGAGACCCAGTACTTC.

In its sample, this clone was seen a few times. The chain employs TRBV7-3 and TRBJ2-1, with D uncertain. The germline V and J ends were trimmed by 0 bases and 0 bases, with 6 bases remaining between them. CDR1 and CDR2 (germline): SGHTA, FQGTGA. The length of the CDR3 is 15 residues. CDR3 DNA: TGTGCCAGCAGCTTAACGGGATTCTCCTACAATGAGCAGTTCTTC. It is translated as CASSLTGFSYNEQFF.

The rearrangement links TRBV6-5 to TRBJ1-2; D unclear. Germline-derived CDR1 and CDR2 are MNHEY and SVGAGI. V was clipped by 6 bases and J by 4 bases, with 12 bases between them. This CDR3 spans 13 amino acids. CDR3 sequence reads: CASREVPGYGYTF. The CDR3 bases are TGTGCCAGCAGGGAGGTCCCAGGCTATGGCTACACCTTC.

This clone has a count of ten or more. The V gene is TRBV5-6, the J gene TRBJ1-4; D ambiguous. This CDR3 has 13 residues. V was clipped by 4 bases and J by 4 bases, with 8 bases between them. Germline V CDR1 and CDR2: SGHDT, YYEEEE. CDR3: CASSLRNNEKLFF. The CDR3, as DNA: TGTGCCAGCAGCCTCAGGAATAATGAAAAACTGTTTTTT.

The chain links TRBV19 to TRBJ2-7, with D possibly being TRBD2 (6 bases). The V and J ends lost 5 bases and 0 bases respectively, with 14 bases between them. The CDR3 totals 15 residues. CDR1 LNHDA and CDR2 SQIVND come from the germline V gene (reference sequence). The CDR3, as DNA: TGTGCCAGTAGTCTTCTAGCGCAAAGCTCCTACGAGCAGTACTTC. Translated: CASSLLAQSSYEQYF.